These 29 T cell receptor beta chains share one sample of origin, sequenced in a study of blood T cell repertoires in COVID-19. TCRdb's copy holds only in-frame clones and misses some; the assay was immunoSEQ multiplex PCR. This table holds some 180,000 clones, about four fifths found once. Sample: peripheral blood. Every receptor here comes from a woman aged 60-75 years with COVID-19, enrolled during active disease.

This rearrangement joins TRBV3-1 (or the pseudogene TRBV3-2) to TRBJ1-3, with D possibly TRBD1 on 5 matching bases. CDR1 is LGHDT and CDR2 is YNNKEL in the germline V gene (reference sequence). CDR3 length: 18 residues. Trimming cost V 4 bases and J 0 bases, with 19 bases left between them. As DNA, the CDR3 is TGTGCCAGCAGCCGCCACGGCTCCCGGACAACCTCTGGAAACACCATATATTTT. This sequence encodes CASSRHGSRTTSGNTIYF.

In its sample, this clone was seen once. The J gene is TRBJ1-2, the V gene TRBV29-1, with D hard to call. This CDR3 is built from 13 residues. Germline CDR1 reads SQVTM; CDR2 reads ANQGSEA. Trimming left V 0 bases short and J 4 bases short, with 9 bases between. The CDR3 DNA reads as TGCAGCGTTGAAGATGGCAGAATCTATGGCTACACCTTC. Its translation is CSVEDGRIYGYTF.

This rearrangement joins TRBV7-8 to TRBJ2-7; D is ambiguous. Trimming left V 2 bases short and J 6 bases short, with 8 bases between. From germline, CDR1 is SGHVS and CDR2 FQNEAQ. The CDR3 totals 12 residues. The CDR3, as DNA: TGTGCCAGCAGCTTAAGCGAGACCGAGCAGTACGTC. It specifies CASSLSETEQYV.

The CDR3 coding sequence is TGTGCCAGCAGTCCGCCGCAGGTGACAGGGGGTGACACTGAAGCTTTCTTT. It encodes CASSPPQVTGGDTEAFF. V gene TRBV27 combines with J gene TRBJ1-1; the match to TRBD1 covers 9 bases. From germline, CDR1 is MNHEY and CDR2 SMNVEV (reference sequence). The ends lost 5 bases at V and 3 bases at J; junction bases unmatched: 13. This CDR3 has 17 residues.

The chain has TRBV28 and TRBJ1-5; D unresolved. The CDR3 runs 16 residues. Germline CDR1 MDHEN, CDR2 SYDVKM. Trimming removed 1 base at V and 0 bases at J, with 10 bases between. The CDR3 DNA is TGTGCCAGCAGTTTATTGCGGATACATAGCAATCAGCCCCAGCATTTT. Protein sequence: CASSLLRIHSNQPQHF.

The chain has TRBV6-2 or TRBV6-3 and TRBJ1-5; weak D call: TRBD1 (6 bases). V lost 4 bases to trimming and J lost 4 bases, with 11 bases between them. The germline V gene encodes CDR1 MNHEY and CDR2 SVGEGT. This CDR3 comprises 14 residues. CDR3 in DNA: TGTGCCAGCAGTTCTGGGGGCGGGAATCAGCCCCAGCATTTT. Translation gives CASSSGGGNQPQHF.

The chain links TRBV7-3 to TRBJ2-5, with 7 bases aligning to TRBD2. This CDR3 region has 15 residues. The trim removed 2 bases at V and 2 bases at J, leaving 5 bases unmatched. CDR1 is SGHTA and CDR2 is FQGTGA in the germline V gene. The CDR3 sequence is CASSLQRGPQETQYF. Written as DNA, the CDR3 is TGTGCCAGCAGCTTACAGCGGGGCCCTCAAGAGACCCAGTACTTC.

A word on this clone: Different DNA sequences within this sample yield the same CDR3. The V gene is TRBV5-1, the J gene TRBJ1-1, with D hard to call. Germline V lookup: CDR1 SGHRS, CDR2 YFSETQ. V lost 4 bases and J 2 bases, leaving 9 bases between the germline ends. The length of the CDR3 is 13 residues. In DNA, the CDR3 is TGCGCCAGCAGCCTATCAAGAAACACTGAAGCTTTCTTT. Its protein is CASSLSRNTEAFF.

For the CDR3, the DNA is TGTGCCAGCAGCCCCGGGGGGGGAGGCGAGCAGTACGTC. Translating gives CASSPGGGGEQYV. The rearrangement joins TRBV9 to TRBJ2-7, with 8 bases identical to TRBD2. Germline V gives CDR1 SGDLS, CDR2 YYNGEE. The junction had 6 bases not matched to a gene; V was cut back by 4 bases and J by 6 bases. This CDR3 has 13 amino acids.

This chain uses TRBV30 with TRBJ2-5; D is possibly TRBD1 (5 bases). The germline CDR1 and CDR2 sequences are GTSNPN and SVGIG (reference sequence). The CDR3 runs 13 residues. Between the trimmed V and J ends, which lost 0 bases and 5 bases, there was a span of 10 bases. Here the CDR3 DNA reads TGTGCCTGGAGTGTACTAAGGGGCGAGACCCAGTACTTC. The encoded protein is CAWSVLRGETQYF.

This clone was observed a few times. V gene TRBV6-5 combines with J gene TRBJ2-7; perhaps TRBD2 as D (5 bases). The germline V and J ends were trimmed by 7 bases and 2 bases, with 12 bases remaining between them. CDR1 is MNHEY and CDR2 is SVGAGI in the germline V gene. This CDR3 is built from 13 residues. The CDR3 DNA reads as TGTGCCAGCAAGAGGGCCCCCACCTACGAGCAGTACTTC. Its protein product is CASKRAPTYEQYF.

In this sample, this clone turned up once. The genes are TRBV11-3 and TRBJ2-2; unclear D gene. This CDR3 spans 15 amino acids. The germline V gene has CDR1 SGHNT and CDR2 YENEEA. Trimming left V 0 bases short and J 4 bases short, with 9 bases between. The CDR3 loop is CASSLDQQTTGELFF. DNA for the CDR3: TGTGCCAGCAGCTTAGATCAACAGACCACCGGGGAGCTGTTTTTT.

This clone came up once. The V and J genes are TRBV29-1 and TRBJ2-1; 9 bases fit TRBD1. V lost 4 bases, J lost 5 bases, and 3 bases stayed unmatched. This CDR3 is 13 amino acids long. Germline CDR1 reads SQVTM; CDR2 reads ANQGSEA. Here the CDR3 DNA reads TGCAGCGTTGTAGGACAGGGGCACAATGAGCAGTTCTTC. This translates into CSVVGQGHNEQFF.

The chain couples TRBV10-1 to TRBJ1-6, with D perhaps TRBD1 (5 bases). Looked up from germline, CDR1 is WNHNN and CDR2 is SYGVQD (reference sequence). Trimming took off 4 bases at V and 7 bases at J, with 8 bases between the two ends. The CDR3 contains 13 residues. CDR3 nucleotide sequence: TGCGCCAGCAGTGGACAGACAAATTCACCCCTCCACTTT. Amino acids: CASSGQTNSPLHF.

The CDR3 here is CAAASQRATEAFF. The CDR3 nucleotides are TGTGCCGCGGCATCCCAGAGGGCCACTGAAGCTTTCTTT. V usage is TRBV2 and J usage is TRBJ1-1; D is uncertain. V shed 11 bases and J shed 4 bases, with 17 bases lying between them. CDR1 is SNHLY and CDR2 is FYNNEI in the germline V gene. The CDR3 length is 13 residues.

This clone has a single count. V usage is TRBV4-3 and J usage is TRBJ2-5; D possibly corresponds to TRBD1 (5 bases). Germline assignment: CDR1 LGHNA and CDR2 YSLEER. The V and J ends lost 1 base and 0 bases respectively, with 6 bases between them. The CDR3 has 14 residues. In DNA, the CDR3 is TGCGCCAGCAGCCAAGGGACACACCAAGAGACCCAGTACTTC. The encoded protein is CASSQGTHQETQYF.

The chain has TRBV5-4 and TRBJ1-4; D might be TRBD1 (5 bases). V lost 3 bases and J lost 8, with 17 bases in between. The CDR3 runs 15 residues. Germline assignment: CDR1 SGHNT and CDR2 YYREEE (reference sequence). CDR3 DNA: TGTGCCAGCAGCTCCACAACAGGTCTTAGGGAAAAACTGTTTTTT. Translating gives CASSSTTGLREKLFF.

The rearrangement links TRBV30 to TRBJ1-5, with a tentative D call TRBD1 (6 bases). The ends were cut back, 3 bases at V and 6 bases at J, with 12 bases in the middle. The CDR3 loop spans 13 amino acids. Germline values: CDR1 GTSNPN, CDR2 SVGIG (reference sequence). The CDR3 coding sequence is TGTGCCTGGAGCGAAGGGGGTGGTCAGCCCCAGCATTTT. Translated: CAWSEGGGQPQHF.

On this clone itself: At one end the junction does not follow the germline gene, possibly because of a read error. The gene calls are TRBV7-7 and TRBJ2-2; D might be TRBD1 (6 bases). There are 14 residues in the CDR3. Germline CDR1 is SSHAT and CDR2 is FNYEAQ (reference sequence). The CDR3: CASSLMAGDGELFF. The DNA of the CDR3 is TGTGCTAGCAGCTTAATGGCAGGGGACGGGGAGCTGTTTTTT. Using reference TRBV7-7 and TRBJ2-2 for the parts outside the CDR3, the full variable domain is GAGVSQSPRYKVTKRGQDVTLRCDPISSHATLYWYQQALGQGPEFLTYFNYEAQPDKSGLPSDRFSAERPEGSISTLTIQRTEQRDSAMYRCASSLMAGDGELFFGEGSRLTVL.

The gene calls are TRBV2 and TRBJ2-5, with D perhaps matching TRBD1 (7 bases). The CDR3 covers 16 residues. Trimming removed 6 bases at V and 5 bases at J, with 22 bases between. Per the germline V gene, CDR1 is SNHLY and CDR2 is FYNNEI. This chain's CDR3 is CASRRGLTGTGETQYF. Here the CDR3 DNA reads TGTGCCAGCAGGAGGGGACTGACAGGGACGGGCGAGACCCAGTACTTC.

V and J are TRBV15 and TRBJ1-3; 10 positions match TRBD1. CDR3 size: 15 residues. V lost 5 bases, J lost 2 bases, and 3 bases stayed unmatched. Germline values: CDR1 LNHNV, CDR2 YYDKDF (reference sequence). The CDR3 sequence is CATSGGTGAGNTIYF. The CDR3 nucleotides are TGTGCCACCAGCGGGGGGACAGGGGCTGGAAACACCATATATTTT.

On this clone: A read error may produce the germline difference seen at one junction end. The V and J genes are TRBV10-1 and TRBJ2-1, with TRBD2 matching over 8 bases. The CDR3 contains 12 residues. The germline V gene has CDR1 WNHNN and CDR2 SYGVQD (reference sequence). This chain's CDR3 is CASSGRASGLLF. CDR3 DNA sequence: TGCGCCAGCAGCGGTAGGGCTAGCGGGTTGCTCTTC.

Written as DNA, the CDR3 is TGCGCCAGCAGCCAAGATTTACTTCAGGGCTACGAGCAGTACTTC. Amino acids: CASSQDLLQGYEQYF. The V and J genes are TRBV4-3 and TRBJ2-7, with TRBD1 as a possible D gene (5 bases). Trimming left V 0 bases short and J 3 bases short, with 12 bases between. Germline V gives CDR1 LGHNA, CDR2 YSLEER. The CDR3 consists of 15 residues.

The chain combines TRBV6-5 with TRBJ1-1, with TRBD1 identical over 8 bases. Trimming cost V 2 bases and J 3 bases; bases outside gene matches: 8. The CDR3 has 16 residues. CDR1 MNHEY and CDR2 SVGAGI come from the germline V gene. CDR3 DNA sequence: TGTGCCAGCAGTTACCCAACTGACAGGGGATACACTGAAGCTTTCTTT. This translates into CASSYPTDRGYTEAFF.

The chain joins TRBV15 to TRBJ2-3; 8 nucleotides match TRBD1. Germline V gene data show CDR1 as LNHNV and CDR2 as YYDKDF (reference sequence). V trimming: 1 base; J trimming: 1 base; junction bases outside the gene matches: 7. This CDR3 has 17 amino acids. CDR3 loop: CATSRARGQRGTDTQYF. CDR3 nucleotide sequence: TGTGCCACCAGCAGAGCCAGGGGGCAACGTGGCACAGATACGCAGTATTTT.

In nucleotides, the CDR3 is TGTGCCAGCAGCTTGAACTCACAGGGGGCTGGGGGCAATGAGCAGTTCTTC. Translated: CASSLNSQGAGGNEQFF. V gene TRBV7-3 combines with J gene TRBJ2-1; 9 bases agree with TRBD1. Germline V gene data show CDR1 as SGHTA and CDR2 as FQGTGA. The J segment lost 6 bases and the V segment lost 3 bases, leaving 12 bases of the junction unmatched. The CDR3 is 17 residues long.

V gene TRBV28 combines with J gene TRBJ2-2; TRBD1 agrees at 9 bases. Looked up from germline, CDR1 is MDHEN and CDR2 is SYDVKM. After removal of 7 bases from V and 11 bases from J, the junction contained 5 bases not matched to a gene. The CDR3 is made up of 12 amino acids. CDR3 loop: CASTRGQGELFF. CDR3 coding DNA: TGTGCCAGCACCAGGGGACAGGGTGAGCTGTTTTTT.

This rearrangement joins TRBV28 to TRBJ2-1; 7 bases are a match to TRBD2. The CDR3 sequence is 15 residues long. Germline loops: CDR1 MDHEN, CDR2 SYDVKM. V trimming: 4 bases; J trimming: 7 bases; junction bases outside the gene matches: 10. This CDR3 is CASSSGGGVVNEQFF. For the CDR3, the DNA is TGTGCCAGCAGTTCGGGCGGGGGAGTGGTGAATGAGCAGTTCTTC.

V usage is TRBV28 and J usage is TRBJ2-7, with 12 bases matching TRBD2. The ends lost 9 bases at V and 6 bases at J; junction bases unmatched: 6. The CDR3 has 13 residues. Germline V CDR1 and CDR2: MDHEN, SYDVKM. Here the CDR3 reads CASGTSGRLEQYF. The CDR3 nucleotides are TGTGCCAGTGGAACTAGCGGGAGGCTCGAGCAGTACTTC.